This T cell receptor beta chain originates from a study of blood T cell repertoires in COVID-19. Study in general: Sites across the United States, Italy and Spain contributed samples from acute and convalescent COVID-19. PBMCs, B-cell-depleted T cells, or T cells were the source of the cDNA or gDNA that made up the material.

CDR1 and CDR2 from the germline V gene are KGHDR and SFDVKD. The CDR3 consists of 14 residues. Trimming took off 7 bases at V and 2 bases at J, with 10 bases between the two ends. In the study's own analysis: Estimation of nucleated cell counts relied on the amplification of reference gene primers. Measured with immunoSEQ multiplex PCR; TCRdb has only the in-frame clones, and not every one. V and J calls and clone size are those listed in that table; D and trimming were worked out from the DNA. The sample lists around 240,000 clones, about 83% occurring once. The TCR sequence derives from a woman between 45 and 60 years old with acute or convalescent COVID-19. V and J are TRBV24-1 and TRBJ2-2, with a weak D call TRBD2 (6 bases). Sequenced input: peripheral blood. The CDR3: CATSLAGNTGELFF. In DNA form, the CDR3 reads TGTGCCACCAGCCTTGCGGGAAACACCGGGGAGCTGTTTTTT.